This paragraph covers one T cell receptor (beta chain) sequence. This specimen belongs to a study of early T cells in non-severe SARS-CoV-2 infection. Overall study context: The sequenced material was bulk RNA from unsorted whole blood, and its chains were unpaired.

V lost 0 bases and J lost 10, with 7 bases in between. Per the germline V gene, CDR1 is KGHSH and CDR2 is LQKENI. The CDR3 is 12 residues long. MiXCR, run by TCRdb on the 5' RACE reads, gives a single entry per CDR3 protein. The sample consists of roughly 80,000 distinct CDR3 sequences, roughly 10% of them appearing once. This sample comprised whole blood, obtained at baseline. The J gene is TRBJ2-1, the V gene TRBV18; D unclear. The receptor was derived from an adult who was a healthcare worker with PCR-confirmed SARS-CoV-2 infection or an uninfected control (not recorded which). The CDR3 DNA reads TGTGCCAGCTCACCACCGAGCAAAGAGCAGTTCTTC. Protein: CASSPPSKEQFF.